This T cell receptor beta chain was found in a study of response to subunit inactivated influenza vaccine. Study results and limitations: Authors suggested each seasonal influenza vaccination recruits few new T cells.

Each CDR3 protein gets one entry after TCRdb re-called the RT-PCR reads with MiXCR. The sample has fewer than 700,000 distinct CDR3 sequences, 10% to 15% seen once. A note on this clonotype: The antigen remains undetermined.

The CDR3 sequence is 12 residues long. In germline, CDR1 is LGHDT, CDR2 YNNKEL (reference sequence). V was trimmed by 1 base and J by 6 bases, leaving 3 bases between them. Specimen: PBMCs from blood, collected roughly 46 days after vaccination. This rearrangement joins TRBV3-1 to TRBJ2-2; D remains unclear. The TCR comes from a man aged 45-65 years who received an inactivated influenza vaccine. The CDR3 DNA reads as TGTGCCAGCAGCCAAGTATCCGGGGAGCTGTTTTTT. Its protein product is CASSQVSGELFF. The full variable domain, its missing parts supplied by reference TRBV3-1 and TRBJ2-2, is DTAVSQTPKYLVTQMGNDKSIKCEQNLGHDTMYWYKQDSKKFLKIMFSYNNKELIINETVPNRFSPKSPDKAHLNLHINSLELGDSAVYFCASSQVSGELFFGEGSRLTVL.